The 3 T cell receptor beta chains in this list originate from one sample, sequenced in a study of blood T cell repertoires in COVID-19. Some clones are missing from TCRdb's copy, which holds only in-frame ones; the method was immunoSEQ multiplex PCR. The sample has some 160,000 clones, 80% to 90% seen once. Material: peripheral blood. Receptors were obtained from a woman in her 70s with COVID-19, enrolled during active disease.

The V gene is TRBV7-2, the J gene TRBJ2-2, with D possibly being TRBD2 (6 bases). V was trimmed by 1 base and J by 6 bases, leaving 9 bases between them. Germline V gene lookup returns CDR1 SGHTA and CDR2 FQGNSA. The CDR3 sequence is 14 residues long. CDR3 nucleotide sequence: TGTGCCAGCAGCTTAGTGGGGGGTCCCGGGGAGCTGTTTTTT. Its translation: CASSLVGGPGELFF.

This clone has just one count. This chain joins TRBV5-1 and TRBJ1-2, with 10 bases lining up with TRBD1. Germline V gene sequence: CDR1 SGHRS, CDR2 YFSETQ. Trimming took 3 bases from V and 6 from J; bases not matched to a gene: 5. The CDR3 has 14 amino acids. CDR3 amino acids: CASSYGQGGNGYTF. The CDR3, as DNA: TGCGCCAGCAGCTATGGACAGGGGGGGAATGGCTACACCTTC.

The CDR3 bases are TGTGCCAGCTCACGGGCGCGGGACCACAATCAGCCCCAGCATTTT. It translates to CASSRARDHNQPQHF. The chain employs TRBV18 and TRBJ1-5, with D possibly TRBD1 on 5 matching bases. Germline-derived CDR1 and CDR2 are KGHSH and LQKENI. The CDR3 spans 15 residues. Trimming cost V 4 bases and J 3 bases, with 13 bases left between them.